These T cell receptor beta chains were read from a single sample in a study of blood T cell repertoires in COVID-19. Sequencing was performed with immunoSEQ multiplex PCR; in TCRdb, only in-frame clones are kept and a portion is missing. The sample lists under 150,000 clones, 84% occurring once. The source material was PBMCs or T cells enriched from blood (not recorded which). Receptor source: a middle-aged man in a cohort exposed to, infected with or recovered from COVID-19 (not recorded which). Both conserved end residues are part of each CDR3. Each record gives: D gene, CDR3 length, V gene, clone size, CDR3 protein. A D gene is named only where the DNA matches it firmly. Part of the rows lack a size; the others show once, few, many or a class for expanded clones.

>-|13|TRBV19|-
CASSIPHLGEAFF
>-|14|TRBV5-1|few
CASSLAPTTGELFF
>TRBD1|16|TRBV13|-
CASSLDQGAIDGELFF
>TRBD1|16|TRBV25-1|-
CASSGLTGESGNTIYF
>TRBD2|15|TRBV3-1/TRBV3-2|-
CASSPGGVVLETQYF
>TRBD1|13|TRBV6-5|-
CASGRGTNQPQHF
>-|11|TRBV6-5|few
CASSRNTEAFF
>-|14|TRBV28|-
CASSHRQVNQPQHF
>TRBD2|14|TRBV5-1|-
CASFLAGGTGELFF
>-|16|TRBV5-1|-
CASSPLLTSLVAEQYF
>-|13|TRBV18|once
CASSRTGGEKLFF
>TRBD1|15|TRBV6-5|-
CASSHTGTVIYEQYF
>-|12|TRBV7-3|-
CASSLGSGELFF
>-|11|TRBV2|-
CASSPRGRYTF
>-|13|TRBV3-1/TRBV3-2|-
CASSQLQGETQYF
>-|18|TRBV29-1|-
CSVEDRRPGSPGANVLTF
>-|14|TRBV10-3|-
CAISDFGTIGGYTF
>-|14|TRBV27|few
CASSFYSSTGELFF
>-|17|TRBV18|-
CASSPRPGGLGTDTQYF
>TRBD1|14|TRBV7-3|-
CASSPDRFSYEQYF
>-|17|TRBV3-1/TRBV3-2|-
CASSPGGSVELTDTQYF
>-|14|TRBV5-6|-
CASSWGPGNTEAFF
>TRBD1|14|TRBV7-2|few
CASSDRAYTGELFF
>TRBD1|18|TRBV6-1|-
CASSDFTSPGTANYGYTF
>-|17|TRBV27|-
CASSLKAAKYNTGELFF
>-|14|TRBV3-1/TRBV3-2|-
CASSQGIRAGGYTF
>-|13|TRBV20-1|-
CSASWAPNTEAFF
>-|15|TRBV18|-
CASSPWRSNTGELFF
>TRBD1|14|TRBV5-1|-
CASSLGTGGREQYF
>-|17|TRBV18|-
CASSPRSAGSGNTEAFF
>-|15|TRBV21-1|-
CASSKGRNPNQPQHF
>-|14|TRBV7-3|-
CASSSGKGTGELFF
>TRBD1|14|TRBV9|-
CASSAQDRGYGYTF
>-|14|TRBV14|few
CASSSTLFSYEQYF
>-|16|TRBV5-5|-
CASSLFSSSYNSPLHF
>-|15|TRBV6-5|once
CASSQLGGAHSPLHF
>TRBD2|15|TRBV10-3|-
CAISESGLAGETQYF